This entry lists 25 T cell receptor beta chains sequenced from one sample in a study of immune evolution from preneoplasia to lung adenocarcinoma. Some clones are missing from TCRdb's copy, which holds only in-frame ones; the method was immunoSEQ multiplex PCR. The top ten clones hold about 2.9% of a sample with several thousand clones, roughly 86% of them seen once. Sequencing was performed on FFPE minimally invasive lung adenocarcinoma tissue. These receptors were taken from a person between 65 and 80 years old with lung adenocarcinoma.

The V call is TRBV19, the J call TRBJ1-6; no reliable D call. Deletions cut 8 bases from V and 5 bases from J, with 10 bases between. There are 13 residues in the CDR3. CDR1 is LNHDA and CDR2 is SQIVND in the germline V gene (reference sequence). CDR3 region: CASGRLDNSPLHF. In DNA, the CDR3 is TGTGCCAGTGGCAGGTTGGATAATTCACCCCTCCACTTT.

The chain joins TRBV11-2 to TRBJ2-6, with D possibly TRBD2 on 5 matching bases. CDR1 is SGHAT and CDR2 is FQNNGV in the germline V gene. This CDR3 comprises 14 residues. V shed 2 bases and J shed 3 bases, with 5 bases lying between them. CDR3 loop: CASSLTSGANVLTF. For the CDR3, the DNA is TGTGCCAGCAGCTTAACTAGTGGGGCCAACGTCCTGACTTTC.

The chain links TRBV14 to TRBJ2-1; TRBD2 aligns across 11 bases. Germline V gene sequence: CDR1 SGHDN, CDR2 FVKESK. Trimming cost V 4 bases and J 10 bases; bases outside gene matches: 9. This CDR3 is built from 15 residues. The CDR3 reads CASSLGVAGGREQFF. The CDR3 DNA reads as TGTGCCAGCAGCCTCGGGGTAGCGGGGGGGCGAGAGCAGTTCTTC.

The chain uses TRBV7-2 and TRBJ1-5, with D unresolved. The CDR3 contains 13 residues. The ends were cut back, 10 bases at V and 1 base at J, with 11 bases in the middle. Germline V gene data show CDR1 as SGHTA and CDR2 as FQGNSA. CDR3 amino acids: CATATGSNQPQHF. In DNA form, the CDR3 reads TGTGCCACCGCTACCGGCAGCAATCAGCCCCAGCATTTT.

This rearrangement joins TRBV7-2 to TRBJ2-5; unclear D gene. Trimming removed 5 bases from V and 5 bases from J, with 18 bases in between. CDR3 size: 15 residues. CDR1 is SGHTA and CDR2 is FQGNSA in the germline V gene. CDR3 in amino acids: CASSLIYASRETQYF. The CDR3 DNA is TGTGCCAGCAGCCTAATTTATGCTAGTCGGGAGACCCAGTACTTC.

The chain recombines TRBV28 with TRBJ2-1; 14 bases agree with TRBD2. The germline gives CDR1 MDHEN, CDR2 SYDVKM. CDR3 length: 17 residues. Losses at the gene ends were 6 bases for V and 7 bases for J; bases not matched to a gene: 11. The CDR3 region is CASRPNGLAGGGNEQFF. The CDR3 region has the DNA TGTGCCAGCAGACCGAATGGACTAGCGGGAGGAGGAAATGAGCAGTTCTTC.

The CDR3 region is CASSAGNTGANVLTF. The CDR3, as DNA: TGTGCCAGCAGCGCCGGGAACACTGGGGCCAACGTCCTGACTTTC. The V call is TRBV11-2, the J call TRBJ2-6; D perhaps matches TRBD2 (5 bases). The ends were cut back, 5 bases at V and 2 bases at J, with 10 bases in the middle. CDR3 length: 15 residues. Germline CDR1 and CDR2: SGHAT and FQNNGV.

The chain joins TRBV7-9 to TRBJ2-1; TRBD1 agrees at 9 bases. Trimming at V came to 5 bases and at J to 8 bases, leaving 7 bases not matched to a gene. Germline V gives CDR1 SEHNR, CDR2 FQNEAQ (reference sequence). This CDR3 is 14 amino acids long. The CDR3 spells CASSPRQGGDEQFF. The CDR3 nucleotides read TGTGCCAGCAGCCCGAGACAGGGGGGGGATGAGCAGTTCTTC.

This clone was counted only a few times. This rearrangement joins TRBV4-3 to TRBJ2-3, with 9 nucleotides matching TRBD2. Germline values: CDR1 LGHNA, CDR2 YSLEER. The trim removed 2 bases at V and 12 bases at J, leaving 3 bases unmatched. CDR3 size: 12 residues. CDR3 in amino acids: CASSQYSGSQYF. The CDR3, as DNA: TGCGCCAGCAGCCAATATAGCGGGAGTCAGTATTTT.

This clone was detected a few times. This chain joins TRBV7-8 and TRBJ2-7; unclear D gene. This CDR3 comprises 11 residues. V was trimmed by 0 bases and J by 5 bases, leaving 2 bases between them. Germline CDR1 reads SGHVS; CDR2 reads FQNEAQ. CDR3 sequence: CASSLADEQYF. CDR3 DNA: TGTGCCAGCAGCTTAGCCGACGAGCAGTACTTC.

This clone was seen a handful of times. The J gene is TRBJ2-7, the V gene TRBV6-1, with D maybe TRBD1 (5 bases). Trimming cost V 6 bases and J 3 bases, with 9 bases left between them. This CDR3 spans 12 amino acids. Germline lookup yields CDR1 MNHNS and CDR2 SASEGT. CDR3 sequence reads: CASRDKYYEQYF. The DNA of the CDR3 is TGTGCCAGCAGGGACAAGTACTACGAGCAGTACTTC.

This chain uses TRBV30 with TRBJ1-3, with 12 bases fitting TRBD1. The CDR3 length is 17 residues. V lost 3 bases, J lost 3 bases, and 9 bases stayed unmatched. Germline loops: CDR1 GTSNPN, CDR2 SVGIG (reference sequence). The CDR3 region is CAWRASGTGGIGNTIYF. The CDR3 coding sequence is TGTGCCTGGAGGGCGTCCGGGACAGGGGGCATTGGAAACACCATATATTTT.

On this clone itself: A junction boundary mismatches the germline segment, possibly from a read error. The chain carries TRBV10-3 and TRBJ1-2; the D is unclear. The germline CDR1 and CDR2 sequences are ENHRY and SYGVKD. The CDR3 contains 13 residues. DNA for the CDR3: TGTGCCATCAGTGAGTCGAACGCGAGGCCGCAGCAGTTC. Encoded protein: CAISESNARPQQF.

V is TRBV4-1 and J is TRBJ1-3, with D unclear. V shed 5 bases and J shed 0 bases, with 5 bases lying between them. Germline V lookup: CDR1 MGHRA, CDR2 YSYEKL. This CDR3 has 13 residues. The CDR3 DNA follows: TGCGCCAGCAGCGTAGCCTCTGGAAACACCATATATTTT. The encoded protein is CASSVASGNTIYF.

This chain connects TRBV19 to TRBJ1-4; no clear D gene. This CDR3 region has 14 residues. Trimming removed 5 bases at V and 6 bases at J, with 13 bases between. Germline V lookup: CDR1 LNHDA, CDR2 SQIVND (reference sequence). The CDR3 protein is CASSPRGVDEKLFF. CDR3 nucleotide sequence: TGTGCCAGTAGTCCCCGCGGGGTGGATGAAAAACTGTTTTTT. Full variable domain (missing parts from reference TRBV19 and TRBJ1-4): DGGITQSPKYLFRKEGQNVTLSCEQNLNHDAMYWYRQDPGQGLRLIYYSQIVNDFQKGDIAEGYSVSREKKESFPLTVTSAQKNPTAFYLCASSPRGVDEKLFFGSGTQLSVL.

The rearrangement joins TRBV19 to TRBJ2-7; possible D gene TRBD2, 6 bases. This CDR3 comprises 14 residues. The ends were cut back, 3 bases at V and 3 bases at J, with 12 bases in the middle. Germline CDR1 and CDR2: LNHDA and SQIVND (reference sequence). CDR3 protein: CASSIQAGNYEQYF. The CDR3 region has the DNA TGTGCCAGTAGTATTCAGGCGGGAAACTACGAGCAGTACTTC.

The V call is TRBV11-2, the J call TRBJ2-7, with 8 bases identical to TRBD2. Germline V gives CDR1 SGHAT, CDR2 FQNNGV. The V and J ends lost 4 bases and 2 bases, in that order; junction bases with no gene match: 4. The CDR3 covers 14 residues. The CDR3 DNA sequence: TGTGCCAGCAGCTCCGGGGGGGGCACCTACGAGCAGTACTTC. Its translation is CASSSGGGTYEQYF.

The chain is built from TRBV4-1 and TRBJ1-2; no reliable D call. Trimming removed 0 bases from V and 4 bases from J, with 9 bases in between. Germline values: CDR1 MGHRA, CDR2 YSYEKL. This CDR3 has 14 amino acids. This CDR3 is CASSQDEGFYGYTF. The CDR3 DNA reads as TGCGCCAGCAGCCAAGATGAGGGATTCTATGGCTACACCTTC.

This chain links TRBV4-2 with TRBJ2-1; 7 bases agree with TRBD1. After removal of 0 bases from V and 3 bases from J, the junction contained 8 bases not matched to a gene. The germline V gene has CDR1 LGHNA and CDR2 YNFKEQ. This CDR3 region has 17 residues. Here the CDR3 DNA reads TGTGCCAGCAGCCAAGATGGGTCCCAGGGGGTCTACAATGAGCAGTTCTTC. Its translation: CASSQDGSQGVYNEQFF.

In its sample, this clone was seen once. The chain links TRBV28 to TRBJ2-7; D perhaps matches TRBD2 (6 bases). Trimming removed 9 bases at V and 6 bases at J, with 18 bases between. This CDR3 comprises 13 residues. Germline assignment: CDR1 MDHEN and CDR2 SYDVKM. This chain's CDR3 is CASLDSGVREQYF. The CDR3 region has the DNA TGTGCCAGTCTGGACTCGGGAGTACGCGAGCAGTACTTC. Together with reference TRBV28 and TRBJ2-7, the CDR3 gives the full variable domain: DVKVTQSSRYLVKRTGEKVFLECVQDMDHENMFWYRQDPGLGLRLIYFSYDVKMKEKGDIPEGYSVSREKKERFSLILESASTNQTSMYLCASLDSGVREQYFGPGTRLTVT.

The gene calls are TRBV7-9 and TRBJ2-5; D not certain. V was cut by 0 bases and J by 4 bases, with 3 bases left in between. This CDR3 contains 12 residues. CDR1 is SEHNR and CDR2 is FQNEAQ in the germline V gene (reference sequence). The DNA of the CDR3 is TGTGCCAGCAGCTTAGCGAGAGAGACCCAGTACTTC. Translation: CASSLARETQYF.

For this clone: The sample contains more than one DNA sequence encoding this CDR3. This rearrangement joins TRBV7-9 to TRBJ1-1, with 10 bases matching TRBD1. This CDR3 has 15 amino acids. Germline V gives CDR1 SEHNR, CDR2 FQNEAQ (reference sequence). The V and J ends lost 3 bases and 1 base, in that order; junction bases with no gene match: 2. CDR3 residues: CASSFGDRGNTEAFF. CDR3 nucleotide sequence: TGTGCCAGCAGCTTTGGGGACAGGGGGAACACTGAAGCTTTCTTT. Supplemented by reference TRBV7-9 and TRBJ1-1, the full variable domain reads DTGVSQNPRHKITKRGQNVTFRCDPISEHNRLYWYRQTLGQGPEFLTYFQNEAQLEKSRLLSDRFSAERPKGSFSTLEIQRTEQGDSAMYLCASSFGDRGNTEAFFGQGTRLTVV.

The chain couples TRBV6-9 to TRBJ2-7; unclear D gene. V dropped 7 bases and J dropped 1 base, with 5 bases sitting between them. This CDR3 has 11 amino acids. From germline, CDR1 is MNHGY and CDR2 SVAAGI. CDR3 DNA: TGTGCCAGCAAGGTTTCCTACGAGCAGTACTTC. The encoded protein is CASKVSYEQYF.

This chain uses TRBV28 with TRBJ1-5; 8 bases align to TRBD1. Germline CDR1 reads MDHEN; CDR2 reads SYDVKM. The CDR3 runs to 15 residues. Losses at the gene ends were 5 bases for V and 7 bases for J; bases not matched to a gene: 10. As DNA, the CDR3 is TGTGCCAGCAGTCCGATCGACAGGGGTGCCCAGCCCCAGCATTTT. Encoded protein: CASSPIDRGAQPQHF.

This clone was seen just once. This chain uses TRBV7-9 with TRBJ2-7; 10 bases fit TRBD2. From germline, CDR1 is SEHNR and CDR2 FQNEAQ (reference sequence). Losses at the gene ends were 4 bases for V and 0 bases for J; bases not matched to a gene: 6. The CDR3 consists of 16 residues. The CDR3 DNA reads TGTGCCAGCAGCTGGGACTTAGCGGGGGGCTCCTACGAGCAGTACTTC. Translation gives CASSWDLAGGSYEQYF.